These 30 T cell receptor beta chains originate from one sample sequenced in a study of blood T cell repertoires in COVID-19. Measured with immunoSEQ multiplex PCR; TCRdb has only the in-frame clones, and not every one. Among tens of thousands of clones listed, about 90% were seen once. Input material: peripheral blood. Receptors originate from a human donor in a cohort sampled during active COVID-19.

A single count supports this clone. The V call is TRBV30, the J call TRBJ1-1, with TRBD1 identical over 7 bases. Per the germline V gene, CDR1 is GTSNPN and CDR2 is SVGIG (reference sequence). The J segment lost 3 bases and the V segment lost 6 bases, leaving 4 bases of the junction unmatched. The CDR3 has 12 residues. CDR3 loop: CACNRGDTEAFF. The CDR3 DNA follows: TGTGCCTGCAACAGGGGCGACACTGAAGCTTTCTTT.

The chain joins TRBV10-3 to TRBJ2-5; a weak D match, TRBD1 (6 bases). V was clipped by 4 bases and J by 5 bases, with 17 bases between them. Germline lookup yields CDR1 ENHRY and CDR2 SYGVKD. This CDR3 contains 15 residues. In nucleotides, the CDR3 is TGTGCCATCAGTGTCCCGGACAGTGTGTGGGAGACCCAGTACTTC. Residues: CAISVPDSVWETQYF.

The chain is built from TRBV28 and TRBJ2-2; no clear D gene. V was cut by 5 bases and J by 1 base, with 5 bases left in between. CDR3 size: 13 residues. CDR1 and CDR2 from the germline V gene are MDHEN and SYDVKM. The CDR3 protein is CASSDMNTGELFF. The CDR3 coding sequence is TGTGCCAGCAGTGACATGAACACCGGGGAGCTGTTTTTT.

The chain combines TRBV3-1 (or the pseudogene TRBV3-2) with TRBJ2-7; 7 bases map to TRBD1. The CDR3 is made up of 15 amino acids. From germline, CDR1 is LGHDT and CDR2 YNNKEL (reference sequence). V gave up 5 bases and J gave up 6 bases; unmatched junction bases: 13. The CDR3 nucleotides are TGTGCCAGCAGCAAGAAGGGGGCGGCAGGGTCCGAGCAGTACTTC. Translation gives CASSKKGAAGSEQYF.

This chain uses TRBV5-1 with TRBJ2-7; tentatively, D is TRBD2 (7 bases). The germline V gene encodes CDR1 SGHRS and CDR2 YFSETQ. Trimming pared 2 bases from V and 5 bases from J, leaving 14 bases between. CDR3 length equals 14 residues. The CDR3 protein is CASSFPGGGNEQYF. The CDR3, as DNA: TGCGCCAGCAGCTTCCCGGGGGGCGGCAACGAGCAGTACTTC.

The chain recombines TRBV9 with TRBJ1-5; D gene uncertain. This CDR3 contains 14 residues. CDR1 SGDLS and CDR2 YYNGEE come from the germline V gene. Trimming removed 0 bases from V and 6 bases from J, with 10 bases in between. CDR3 DNA sequence: TGTGCCAGCAGCGTAGACGTCGGGATTCAGCCCCAGCATTTT. Translated, it gives CASSVDVGIQPQHF.

The gene calls are TRBV9 and TRBJ2-3, with no clear D. V lost 3 bases to trimming and J lost 2 bases, with 4 bases between them. The CDR3 has 12 residues. The V gene's germline CDR1 is SGDLS and CDR2 YYNGEE. CDR3 in amino acids: CASSAFTDTQYF. The CDR3 DNA sequence: TGTGCCAGCAGCGCCTTCACAGATACGCAGTATTTT.

The V call is TRBV3-1 (or the pseudogene TRBV3-2), the J call TRBJ2-1, with 9 bases matching TRBD2. This CDR3 has 15 amino acids. CDR1 LGHDT and CDR2 YNNKEL come from the germline V gene (reference sequence). With V trimmed by 1 base and J by 15 bases, 13 bases remained unmatched. The CDR3 here is CASSQGTGGGAHLFF. As DNA, the CDR3 is TGTGCCAGCAGCCAAGGTACGGGCGGGGGGGCCCATTTGTTCTTC.

The rearrangement uses TRBV19 and TRBJ1-5, with D uncertain. The CDR3 is 14 residues long. CDR1 and CDR2 from the germline V gene are LNHDA and SQIVND (reference sequence). V was cut by 8 bases and J by 4 bases, with 15 bases left in between. The CDR3 DNA reads TGTGCCAGTGACCCGAGACTTCAAAATCAGCCCCAGCATTTT. This codes for CASDPRLQNQPQHF.

The chain couples TRBV5-8 to TRBJ1-6; the D gene is possibly TRBD1 (6 bases). CDR1 and CDR2 from the germline V gene are SGHTS and YDEGEE. The V gene lost 4 bases and the J gene lost 7 bases, with 12 bases spanning the gap. This CDR3 has 14 amino acids. In nucleotides, the CDR3 is TGTGCCAGCAGCCGCAGGGGATCAAATTCACCCCTCCACTTT. It is translated as CASSRRGSNSPLHF.

The chain employs TRBV19 and TRBJ1-3, with TRBD1 as a possible D gene (5 bases). This CDR3 region has 18 residues. Germline V gene lookup returns CDR1 LNHDA and CDR2 SQIVND (reference sequence). Trimming shortened V by 4 bases and J by 0 bases, and 19 bases separated the two germline ends. The CDR3 sequence: CASSTQRLDSYSGNTIYF. CDR3 in DNA: TGTGCCAGTAGTACCCAGCGCTTAGACAGCTACTCTGGAAACACCATATATTTT.

This sequence joins TRBV5-4 and TRBJ2-3, with 8 bases fitting TRBD2. This CDR3 is 15 amino acids long. The germline V gene encodes CDR1 SGHNT and CDR2 YYREEE (reference sequence). V shed 1 base, J shed 7 bases, and the junction held 8 bases outside the gene matches. The CDR3 spells CASSLNSGGTNTQYF. The CDR3 DNA reads TGTGCCAGCAGCTTGAACAGCGGGGGAACTAATACGCAGTATTTT.

The chain uses TRBV11-2 and TRBJ1-1, with 7 bases lining up with TRBD1. The germline V gene encodes CDR1 SGHAT and CDR2 FQNNGV. The CDR3 is 15 residues long. V was pared by 1 base and J by 1 base, with 3 bases of the junction left unmatched. In DNA form, the CDR3 reads TGTGCCAGCAGCTTAGCCAGGACAGGGAACACTGAAGCTTTCTTT. Residues: CASSLARTGNTEAFF.

The rearrangement uses TRBV6-2 or TRBV6-3 and TRBJ1-5; D may be TRBD1 (6 bases). This CDR3 has 17 residues. V was cut by 3 bases and J by 2 bases, with 17 bases left in between. Germline CDR1 and CDR2: MNHEY and SVGEGT. This CDR3 is CASSYQQGREGNQPQHF. Here the CDR3 DNA reads TGTGCCAGCAGTTATCAACAGGGAAGAGAGGGCAATCAGCCCCAGCATTTT.

The chain employs TRBV7-2 and TRBJ2-1, with D perhaps matching TRBD2 (6 bases). Per the germline V gene, CDR1 is SGHTA and CDR2 is FQGNSA. Trimming took 4 bases from V and 3 from J, leaving 16 bases between them. This CDR3 spans 16 amino acids. The CDR3 bases are TGTGCCAGCAGCTCACCCGGGACTCCTGTCTACAATGAGCAGTTCTTC. Translated, it gives CASSSPGTPVYNEQFF.

The rearrangement uses TRBV18 and TRBJ2-7; D is perhaps TRBD1 (6 bases). Germline loops: CDR1 KGHSH, CDR2 LQKENI. The CDR3 spans 17 residues. V was clipped by 2 bases and J by 2 bases, with 19 bases between them. The CDR3 spells CASSPSVFTGIPYEQYF. The CDR3 nucleotides read TGTGCCAGCTCACCAAGTGTCTTCACAGGGATACCCTACGAGCAGTACTTC. The variable domain in full, with the rest retrieved from reference TRBV18 and TRBJ2-7, is NAGVMQNPRHLVRRRGQEARLRCSPMKGHSHVYWYRQLPEEGLKFMVYLQKENIIDESGMPKERFSAEFPKEGPSILRIQQVVRGDSAAYFCASSPSVFTGIPYEQYFGPGTRLTVT.

This clone was observed a handful of times. This chain uses TRBV29-1 with TRBJ2-7; 7 bases are a match to TRBD1. CDR1 is SQVTM and CDR2 is ANQGSEA in the germline V gene. The CDR3 consists of 15 residues. The junction had 8 bases not matched to a gene; V was cut back by 1 base and J by 2 bases. CDR3 residues: CSVEGLDRAPYEQYF. The DNA for the CDR3 is TGCAGCGTTGAAGGGCTTGACAGGGCGCCCTACGAGCAGTACTTC.

The sample holds one count of this clone. Here the CDR3 reads CASSSRTGGVETQYF. The CDR3 coding sequence is TGTGCCAGCAGCTCCCGGACAGGGGGCGTGGAGACCCAGTACTTC. The gene calls are TRBV7-3 and TRBJ2-5, with TRBD1 matching over 11 bases. Germline lookup yields CDR1 SGHTA and CDR2 FQGTGA. J was trimmed by 5 bases and V by 4 bases; bases with no gene match: 6. CDR3 length: 15 residues.

This clone was observed a handful of times. The chain employs TRBV10-3 and TRBJ2-2; 12 positions agree with TRBD2. The CDR3 is made up of 15 amino acids. The germline V gene encodes CDR1 ENHRY and CDR2 SYGVKD. Trimming at V came to 4 bases and at J to 7 bases, leaving 4 bases not matched to a gene. The CDR3 here is CAISGTSGADGELFF. DNA for the CDR3: TGTGCCATCAGTGGGACTAGCGGGGCGGACGGGGAGCTGTTTTTT.

The rearrangement joins TRBV25-1 to TRBJ2-5; TRBD2 matches 9 bases. Trimming cost V 4 bases and J 4 bases; bases outside gene matches: 4. Looked up from germline, CDR1 is MGHDK and CDR2 is SYGVNS. There are 14 residues in the CDR3. CDR3 in amino acids: CASSGGGAGETQYF. CDR3 in DNA: TGTGCCAGCAGTGGCGGGGGGGCTGGAGAGACCCAGTACTTC.

The chain recombines TRBV7-9 with TRBJ2-3; weak D call: TRBD1 (6 bases). Germline CDR1 reads SEHNR; CDR2 reads FQNEAQ (reference sequence). The CDR3 has 12 amino acids. V lost 8 bases and J lost 2, with 8 bases in between. CDR3 sequence reads: CASGGPTDTQYF. As DNA, the CDR3 is TGTGCCAGCGGGGGCCCCACAGATACGCAGTATTTT. The whole variable domain, filled in from reference TRBV7-9 and TRBJ2-3, reads DTGVSQNPRHKITKRGQNVTFRCDPISEHNRLYWYRQTLGQGPEFLTYFQNEAQLEKSRLLSDRFSAERPKGSFSTLEIQRTEQGDSAMYLCASGGPTDTQYFGPGTRLTVL.

The V and J genes are TRBV11-2 and TRBJ2-2; TRBD1 aligns across 7 bases. CDR1 and CDR2 (germline): SGHAT, FQNNGV. The CDR3 covers 16 residues. Unmatched junction bases numbered 7, after V lost 5 bases and J lost 1 base. CDR3 nucleotides: TGTGCCAGCAGCGGGCGTGGGACAGTGAACACCGGGGAGCTGTTTTTT. Translating gives CASSGRGTVNTGELFF.

This clone was counted a single time. This chain connects TRBV2 to TRBJ2-5; 7 bases are a match to TRBD2. The germline V gene has CDR1 SNHLY and CDR2 FYNNEI. J lost 2 bases, V lost 5 bases, and 8 bases had no gene match. CDR3 size: 15 residues. The CDR3 sequence: CASSQLAKKQETQYF. The CDR3, as DNA: TGTGCCAGCAGTCAACTAGCGAAGAAGCAAGAGACCCAGTACTTC.

J is TRBJ1-2 and V is TRBV5-1; the match to TRBD1 covers 8 bases. Germline loops: CDR1 SGHRS, CDR2 YFSETQ. V shed 4 bases and J 6 bases; nucleotides not matched to a gene: 8. The CDR3 runs 14 residues. The CDR3 coding sequence is TGCGCCAGCAGCCCGTCAGGGGGCGCCGATGGCTACACCTTC. This translates into CASSPSGGADGYTF.

J is TRBJ1-1 and V is TRBV3-1 (or the pseudogene TRBV3-2), with D maybe TRBD1 (5 bases). Trimming stripped 6 bases from V and 3 bases from J, with 14 bases between. Germline loops: CDR1 LGHDT, CDR2 YNNKEL (reference sequence). This CDR3 is 14 amino acids long. CDR3 amino acids: CASRGPGGYTEAFF. The CDR3 DNA reads TGTGCCAGCAGAGGCCCGGGGGGATACACTGAAGCTTTCTTT.

J is TRBJ1-1 and V is TRBV7-2; 8 bases line up with TRBD1. J lost 6 bases, V lost 4 bases, and 7 bases had no gene match. The CDR3 is 14 amino acids. Per germline, CDR1 SGHTA and CDR2 FQGNSA. For the CDR3, the DNA is TGTGCCAGCAGCTCCGTCGGGGGACAGGCTGAAGCTTTCTTT. Its protein is CASSSVGGQAEAFF.

This chain joins TRBV19 and TRBJ2-5; D might be TRBD2 (6 bases). Germline values: CDR1 LNHDA, CDR2 SQIVND (reference sequence). The ends were cut back, 2 bases at V and 4 bases at J, with 17 bases in the middle. The CDR3 spans 16 residues. The CDR3 DNA follows: TGTGCCAGTAGTATAAGAGGGGACTTTTCCGGAGAGACCCAGTACTTC. Its translation: CASSIRGDFSGETQYF.

The chain is built from TRBV5-5 and TRBJ1-1; D call uncertain. The germline V gene encodes CDR1 SGHKS and CDR2 YYEKEE (reference sequence). V was trimmed by 0 bases and J by 0 bases, leaving 9 bases between them. The CDR3 runs to 15 residues. DNA of the CDR3: TGTGCCAGCAGCTTGGGTCACAGTGTGAACACTGAAGCTTTCTTT. Translation: CASSLGHSVNTEAFF.

J is TRBJ1-5 and V is TRBV25-1; D remains ambiguous. Germline CDR1 MGHDK, CDR2 SYGVNS. V lost 3 bases to trimming and J lost 2 bases, with 5 bases between them. The CDR3 contains 13 residues. The CDR3 is CASSDFGNQPQHF. CDR3 coding DNA: TGTGCCAGCAGTGACTTTGGCAATCAGCCCCAGCATTTT.

CDR3 DNA: TGTGCCAGCAGAGACCGACAGGGGGTTCACACCGGGGAGCTGTTTTTT. It translates to CASRDRQGVHTGELFF. The V gene is TRBV6-6, the J gene TRBJ2-2, with 9 bases fitting TRBD1. V trimming: 6 bases; J trimming: 3 bases; junction bases outside the gene matches: 8. This CDR3 is built from 16 residues. The germline V gene encodes CDR1 MNHNY and CDR2 SVGAGI (reference sequence).